This T cell receptor (beta chain) was observed in a study of cytomegalovirus exposure and HLA in healthy donors. As for the study in general: From about 180 million T cells, an earlier analysis saw roughly 120 million unique TCR beta sequences. Among the roughly 430 genotyped donors, 81% were placed in the Caucasian-associated ancestry cluster.

Points on this clone: Its cognate antigen is unknown.

Amplification used 60 Vbeta primers and 13 Jbeta primers. Measured with immunoSEQ multiplex PCR; TCRdb has only the in-frame clones, and not every one. The profile shows about 190,000 clones, roughly 82% of them singletons. CDR1 is SGHRS and CDR2 is YFSETQ in the germline V gene. The CDR3 runs to 14 residues. The study's findings and limits: TCR beta sequences reportedly predicted the HLA-A and HLA-B alleles of most subjects accurately. Later analysis identified a missense DCLRE1C variant that was linked to TCR beta V- and J-gene trimming.

Sequencing was performed on PBMCs. This chain uses TRBV5-1 with TRBJ2-5; 7 positions match TRBD2. Matching the DNA end better, TRBJ2-7 makes the J call doubtful. The sequence derives from a woman in her 50s in good health and CMV-seropositive. CDR3 region: CASSLAEGGTEQYF. In DNA form, the CDR3 reads TGCGCCAGCAGCTTGGCAGAGGGAGGGACCGAGCAGTACTTC.